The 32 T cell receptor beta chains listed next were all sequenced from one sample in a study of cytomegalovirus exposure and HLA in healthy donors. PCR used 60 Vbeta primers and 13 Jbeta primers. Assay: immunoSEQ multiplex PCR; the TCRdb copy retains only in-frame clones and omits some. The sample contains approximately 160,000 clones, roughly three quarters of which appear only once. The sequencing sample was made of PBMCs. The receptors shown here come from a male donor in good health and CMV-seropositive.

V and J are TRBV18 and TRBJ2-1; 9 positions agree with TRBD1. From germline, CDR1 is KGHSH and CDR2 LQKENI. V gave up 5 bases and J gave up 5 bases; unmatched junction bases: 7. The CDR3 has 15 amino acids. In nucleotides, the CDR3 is TGTGCCAGCTCAAATGGGACAGGGAGCCACAATGAGCAGTTCTTC. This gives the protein CASSNGTGSHNEQFF.

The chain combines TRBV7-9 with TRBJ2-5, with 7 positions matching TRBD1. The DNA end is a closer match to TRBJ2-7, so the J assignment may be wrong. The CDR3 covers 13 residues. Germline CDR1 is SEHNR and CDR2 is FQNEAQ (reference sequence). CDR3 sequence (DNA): TGTGCCAGCACCCCGACAGGGTCCTACGAGCAGTACTTC. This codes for CASTPTGSYEQYF.

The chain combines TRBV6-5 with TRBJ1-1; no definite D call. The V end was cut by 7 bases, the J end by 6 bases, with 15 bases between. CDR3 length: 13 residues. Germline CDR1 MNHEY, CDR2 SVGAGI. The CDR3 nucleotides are TGTGCCAGCATAGCTCCTCCGAATCCTGAAGCTTTCTTT. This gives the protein CASIAPPNPEAFF.

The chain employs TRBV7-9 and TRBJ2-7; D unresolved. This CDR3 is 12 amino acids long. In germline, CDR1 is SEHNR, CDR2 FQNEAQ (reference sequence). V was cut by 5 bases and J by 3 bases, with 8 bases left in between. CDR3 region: CASSLDFYEQYF. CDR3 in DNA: TGTGCCAGCAGCCTCGACTTCTACGAGCAGTACTTC.

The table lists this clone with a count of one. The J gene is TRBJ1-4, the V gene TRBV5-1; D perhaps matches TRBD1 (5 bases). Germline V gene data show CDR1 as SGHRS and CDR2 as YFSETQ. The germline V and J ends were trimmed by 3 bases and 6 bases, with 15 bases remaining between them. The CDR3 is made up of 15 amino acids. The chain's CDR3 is CASSWGSGGDEKLFF. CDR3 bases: TGCGCCAGCAGCTGGGGATCGGGGGGGGATGAAAAACTGTTTTTT.

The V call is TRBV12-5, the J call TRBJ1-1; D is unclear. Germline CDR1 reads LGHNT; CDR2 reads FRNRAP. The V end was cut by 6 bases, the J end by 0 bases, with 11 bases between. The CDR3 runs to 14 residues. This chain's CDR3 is CASGPNSLNTEAFF. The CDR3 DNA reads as TGTGCTAGTGGCCCCAACAGCTTGAACACTGAAGCTTTCTTT.

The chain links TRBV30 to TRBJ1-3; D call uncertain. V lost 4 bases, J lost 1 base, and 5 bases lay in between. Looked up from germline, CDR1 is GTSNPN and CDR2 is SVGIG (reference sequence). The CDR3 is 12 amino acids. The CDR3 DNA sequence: TGTGCCTGGAAAACTTCTGGAAACACCATATATTTT. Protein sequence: CAWKTSGNTIYF.

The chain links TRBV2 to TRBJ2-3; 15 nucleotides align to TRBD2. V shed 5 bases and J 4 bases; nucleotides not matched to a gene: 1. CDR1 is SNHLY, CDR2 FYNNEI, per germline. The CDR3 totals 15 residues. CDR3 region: CASSRTSGGADTQYF. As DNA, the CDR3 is TGTGCCAGCAGTAGGACTAGCGGGGGGGCAGATACGCAGTATTTT.

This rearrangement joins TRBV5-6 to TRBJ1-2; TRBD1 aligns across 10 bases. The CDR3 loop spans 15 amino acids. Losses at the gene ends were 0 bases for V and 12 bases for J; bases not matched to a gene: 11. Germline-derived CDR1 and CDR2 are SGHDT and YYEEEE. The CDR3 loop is CASSLGGQGVFFDTF. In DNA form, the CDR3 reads TGTGCCAGCAGCTTGGGAGGACAGGGGGTTTTTTTCGACACCTTC.

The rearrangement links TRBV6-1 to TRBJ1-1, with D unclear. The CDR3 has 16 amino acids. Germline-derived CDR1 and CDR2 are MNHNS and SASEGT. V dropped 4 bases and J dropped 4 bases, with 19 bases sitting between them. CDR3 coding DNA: TGTGCCAGCAGTGCCAGAACTGGAGGGCTCGGCACTGAAGCTTTCTTT. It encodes CASSARTGGLGTEAFF.

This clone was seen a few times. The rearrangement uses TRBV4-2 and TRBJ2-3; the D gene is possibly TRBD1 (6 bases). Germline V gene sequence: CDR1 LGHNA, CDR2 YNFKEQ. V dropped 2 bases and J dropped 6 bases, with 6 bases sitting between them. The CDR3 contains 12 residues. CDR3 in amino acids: CASSQTGDTQYF. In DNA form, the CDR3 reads TGTGCCAGCAGCCAAACAGGGGATACGCAGTATTTT.

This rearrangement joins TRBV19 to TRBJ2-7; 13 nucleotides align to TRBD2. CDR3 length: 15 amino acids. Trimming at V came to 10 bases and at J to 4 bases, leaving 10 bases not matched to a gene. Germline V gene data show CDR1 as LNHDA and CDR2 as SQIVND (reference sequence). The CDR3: CATTTSGGIGYEQYF. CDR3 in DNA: TGTGCCACCACGACTAGCGGGGGGATCGGATACGAGCAGTACTTC.

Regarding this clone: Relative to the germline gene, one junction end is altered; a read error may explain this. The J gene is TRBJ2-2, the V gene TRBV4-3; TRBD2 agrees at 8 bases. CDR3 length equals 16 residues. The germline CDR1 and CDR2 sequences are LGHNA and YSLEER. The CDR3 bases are TGCGCCAGCAGCCATGTAGCGGGACTAAACACCGGGGGGCTGTTTTTT. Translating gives CASSHVAGLNTGGLFF.

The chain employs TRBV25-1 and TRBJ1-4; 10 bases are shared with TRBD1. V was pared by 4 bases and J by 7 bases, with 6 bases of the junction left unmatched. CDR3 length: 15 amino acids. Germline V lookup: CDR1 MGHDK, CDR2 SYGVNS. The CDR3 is CASSVTGTGVEKLFF. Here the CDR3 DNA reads TGTGCCAGCAGTGTCACCGGGACAGGGGTTGAAAAACTGTTTTTT.

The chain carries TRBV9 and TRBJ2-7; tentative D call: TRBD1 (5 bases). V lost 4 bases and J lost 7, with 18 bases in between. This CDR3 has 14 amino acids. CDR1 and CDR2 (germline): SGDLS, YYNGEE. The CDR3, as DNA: TGTGCCAGCAGCTCCCGGACATCTGAATGGGAGCAGTACTTC. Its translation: CASSSRTSEWEQYF.

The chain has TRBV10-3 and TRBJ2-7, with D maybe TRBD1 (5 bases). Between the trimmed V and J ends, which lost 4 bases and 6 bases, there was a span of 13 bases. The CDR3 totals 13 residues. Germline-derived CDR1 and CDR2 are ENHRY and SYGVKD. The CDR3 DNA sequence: TGTGCCATCAGTGCAGGGCTAGACTCCGAGCAGTACTTC. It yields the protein CAISAGLDSEQYF.

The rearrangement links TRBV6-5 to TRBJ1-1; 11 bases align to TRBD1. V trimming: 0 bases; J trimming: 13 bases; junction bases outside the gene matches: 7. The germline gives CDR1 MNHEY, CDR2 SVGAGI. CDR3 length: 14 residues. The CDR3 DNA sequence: TGTGCCAGCAGTTACTCCGGACAGGGGGCCGAGGTTTTCTTT. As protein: CASSYSGQGAEVFF.

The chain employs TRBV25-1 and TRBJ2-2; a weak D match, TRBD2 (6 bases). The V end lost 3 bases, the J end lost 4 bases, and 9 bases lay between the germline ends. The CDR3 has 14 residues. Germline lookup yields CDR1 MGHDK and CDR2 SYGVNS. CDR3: CASSDAGPTGELFF. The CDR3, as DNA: TGTGCCAGCAGTGATGCGGGGCCCACCGGGGAGCTGTTTTTT. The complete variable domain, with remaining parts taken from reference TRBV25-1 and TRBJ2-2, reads EADIYQTPRYLVIGTGKKITLECSQTMGHDKMYWYQQDPGMELHLIHYSYGVNSTEKGDLSSESTVSRIRTEHFPLTLESARPSHTSQYLCASSDAGPTGELFFGEGSRLTVL.

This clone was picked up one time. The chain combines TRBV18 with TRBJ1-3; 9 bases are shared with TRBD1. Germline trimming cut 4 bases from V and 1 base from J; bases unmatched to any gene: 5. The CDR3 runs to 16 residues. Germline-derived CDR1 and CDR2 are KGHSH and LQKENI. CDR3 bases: TGTGCCAGCTCACTAGCCGGGACAGGGTCTGGAAACACCATATATTTT. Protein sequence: CASSLAGTGSGNTIYF.

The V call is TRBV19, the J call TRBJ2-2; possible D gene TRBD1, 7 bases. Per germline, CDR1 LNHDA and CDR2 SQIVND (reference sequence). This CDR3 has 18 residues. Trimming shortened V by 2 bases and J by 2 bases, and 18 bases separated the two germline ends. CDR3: CASSIPRGGGHNTGELFF. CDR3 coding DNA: TGTGCCAGTAGTATACCCCGTGGAGGGGGCCATAACACCGGGGAGCTGTTTTTT.

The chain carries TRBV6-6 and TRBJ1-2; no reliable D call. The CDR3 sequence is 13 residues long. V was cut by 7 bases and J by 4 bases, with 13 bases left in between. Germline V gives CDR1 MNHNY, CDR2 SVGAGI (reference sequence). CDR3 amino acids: CASTPVPPYGYTF. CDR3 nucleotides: TGTGCCAGCACCCCGGTCCCCCCCTATGGCTACACCTTC.

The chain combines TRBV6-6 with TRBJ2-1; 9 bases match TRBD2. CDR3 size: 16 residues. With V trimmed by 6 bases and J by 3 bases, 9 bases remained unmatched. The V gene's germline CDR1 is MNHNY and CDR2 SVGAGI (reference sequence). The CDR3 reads CASSLIAGAGYNEQFF. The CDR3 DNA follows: TGTGCCAGCAGCCTAATAGCGGGGGCGGGCTACAATGAGCAGTTCTTC.

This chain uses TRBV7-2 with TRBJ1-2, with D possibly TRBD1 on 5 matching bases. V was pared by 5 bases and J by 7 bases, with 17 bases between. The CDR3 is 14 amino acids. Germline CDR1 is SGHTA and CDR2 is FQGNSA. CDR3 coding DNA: TGTGCCAGCAGCCACAGGCCAATCGGGGGTGGCTACACCTTC. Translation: CASSHRPIGGGYTF.

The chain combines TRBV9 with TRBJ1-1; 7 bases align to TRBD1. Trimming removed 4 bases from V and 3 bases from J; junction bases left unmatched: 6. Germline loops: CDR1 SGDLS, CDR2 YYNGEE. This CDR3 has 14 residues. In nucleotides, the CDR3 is TGTGCCAGCAGCCTCCAGGGGGGAGACACTGAAGCTTTCTTT. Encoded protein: CASSLQGGDTEAFF.

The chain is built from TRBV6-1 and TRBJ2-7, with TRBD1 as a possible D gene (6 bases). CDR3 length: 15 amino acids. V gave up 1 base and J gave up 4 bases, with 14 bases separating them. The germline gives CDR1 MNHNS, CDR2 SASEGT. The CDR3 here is CASSEGPWGQYEQYF. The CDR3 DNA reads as TGTGCCAGCAGTGAAGGGCCGTGGGGACAATACGAGCAGTACTTC.

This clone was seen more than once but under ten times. CDR3 protein: CASSPEVRDTEAFF. In DNA form, the CDR3 reads TGTGCCAGCTCACCTGAAGTGAGGGACACTGAAGCTTTCTTT. The chain is built from TRBV18 and TRBJ1-1; D gene unclear. CDR3 size: 14 residues. V lost 3 bases, J lost 3 bases, and 11 bases lay in between. In germline, CDR1 is KGHSH, CDR2 LQKENI.

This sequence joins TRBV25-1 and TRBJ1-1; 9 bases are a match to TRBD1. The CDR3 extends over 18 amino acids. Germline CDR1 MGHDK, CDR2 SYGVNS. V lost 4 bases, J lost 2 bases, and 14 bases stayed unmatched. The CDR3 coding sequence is TGTGCCAGCAGTGGCGGAGCGGGACAGGGACCGATTAACACTGAAGCTTTCTTT. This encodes CASSGGAGQGPINTEAFF.

CDR3 sequence reads: CASSDPTSEGENSNQPQHF. The DNA of the CDR3 is TGTGCCAGCAGCGACCCTACCTCTGAGGGGGAGAATAGCAATCAGCCCCAGCATTTT. V is TRBV9 and J is TRBJ1-5; maybe TRBD1 (6 bases). V was cut by 3 bases and J by 0 bases, with 22 bases left in between. From germline, CDR1 is SGDLS and CDR2 YYNGEE. The CDR3 extends over 19 amino acids.

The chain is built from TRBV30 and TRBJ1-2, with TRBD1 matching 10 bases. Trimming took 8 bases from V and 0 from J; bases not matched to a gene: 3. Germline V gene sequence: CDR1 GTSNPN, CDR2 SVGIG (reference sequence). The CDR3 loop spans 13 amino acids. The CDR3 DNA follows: TGTGCCAGACAGGGGGCCGCTAACTATGGCTACACCTTC. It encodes CARQGAANYGYTF.

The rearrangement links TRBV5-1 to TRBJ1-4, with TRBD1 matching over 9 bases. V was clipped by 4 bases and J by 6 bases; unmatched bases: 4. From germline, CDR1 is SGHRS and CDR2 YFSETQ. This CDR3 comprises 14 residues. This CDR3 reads CASSRDREDEKLFF. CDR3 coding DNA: TGCGCCAGCAGCCGGGACAGGGAGGATGAAAAACTGTTTTTT. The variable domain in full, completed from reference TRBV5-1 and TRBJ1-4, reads KAGVTQTPRYLIKTRGQQVTLSCSPISGHRSVSWYQQTPGQGLQFLFEYFSETQRNKGNFPGRFSGRQFSNSRSEMNVSTLELGDSALYLCASSRDREDEKLFFGSGTQLSVL.

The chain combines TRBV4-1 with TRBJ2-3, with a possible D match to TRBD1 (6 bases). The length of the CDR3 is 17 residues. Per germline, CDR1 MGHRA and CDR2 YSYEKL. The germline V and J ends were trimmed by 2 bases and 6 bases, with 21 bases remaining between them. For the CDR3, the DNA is TGCGCCAGCAGCCAACCTACGGTCGGCAGGGGTCGGGATACGCAGTATTTT. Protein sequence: CASSQPTVGRGRDTQYF.

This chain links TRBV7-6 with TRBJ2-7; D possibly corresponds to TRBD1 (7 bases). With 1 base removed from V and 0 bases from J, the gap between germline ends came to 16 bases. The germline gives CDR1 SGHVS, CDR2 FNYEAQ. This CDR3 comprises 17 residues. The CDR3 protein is CASSLGQGLQSSYEQYF. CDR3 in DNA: TGTGCCAGCAGCTTAGGACAGGGACTCCAAAGCTCCTACGAGCAGTACTTC.